Detailed here is one TCR beta chain. These data originate in a study of T cell responses to AZD1222 COVID-19 vaccine. Sequencing used immunoSEQ multiplex PCR; TCRdb keeps in-frame clones, though not all of them. This repertoire shows approximately 140,000 clones, roughly 89% found once; its top ten account for roughly 7.5%. This receptor was taken from an adult who received the MenACWY meningococcal vaccine as a control. Sample: peripheral blood, taken 28 days after the second dose of the MenACWY control vaccine.

DNA for the CDR3: TGTGCCAGCAGCGCGCATCAGCGGGGGTCCTCCTACGAGCAGTACTTC. Protein sequence: CASSAHQRGSSYEQYF. V is TRBV7-2 and J is TRBJ2-7; 8 nucleotides align to TRBD2. The CDR3 totals 16 residues. Trimming removed 5 bases from V and 0 bases from J; junction bases left unmatched: 9. Germline V gene data show CDR1 as SGHTA and CDR2 as FQGNSA.